The rows below give T cell receptor beta chains drawn from one sample of a study of T cell responses to AZD1222 COVID-19 vaccine. Only in-frame clones appear in the TCRdb table, and some are missing; sequencing was by immunoSEQ multiplex PCR. Of 100,000 to 150,000 clones in the sample, less than 95% are singletons; the top ten hold 5% to 6.5%. This sample comprised peripheral blood, obtained on day 0 of AZD1222 vaccination. The receptor source for this set is an adult in good health. Both conserved end residues are part of each CDR3. A D gene is named only where the DNA matches it firmly. The listing skips clone size in some rows; elsewhere it reads once, few, many or a size class.

>.|15|TRBV19|.|TRBJ2-3
CASSTRTAYTDTQYF
TGTGCCAGTAGTACCCGGACGGCCTACACAGATACGCAGTATTTT
>.|13|TRBV29-1|.|TRBJ2-1
CSVAGVVLREQFF
TGCAGCGTTGCTGGGGTCGTGTTAAGGGAGCAGTTCTTC
>.|12|TRBV3-1/TRBV3-2|.|TRBJ1-1
CASSTAGTEAFF
TGTGCCAGCAGCACAGCGGGTACTGAAGCTTTCTTT
>.|15|TRBV11-1|TRBD1|TRBJ2-7
CASRTTGGPSYEQYF
TGTGCCAGCAGAACGACAGGGGGCCCTTCCTACGAGCAGTACTTC
>.|15|TRBV5-1|TRBD1|TRBJ2-5
CASSPYRGLEETQYF
TGCGCCAGCAGCCCCTACAGGGGGCTGGAGGAGACCCAGTACTTC
>.|13|TRBV5-1|.|TRBJ2-2
CASSFTDTGELFF
TGCGCCAGCAGCTTTACGGACACCGGGGAGCTGTTTTTT
>.|14|TRBV7-5|.|TRBJ1-2
CARRPGTESDGYTF
TGTGCCAGAAGGCCCGGGACAGAGAGTGATGGCTACACCTTC
>.|15|TRBV5-1|.|TRBJ2-1
CASSLGGSSYNEQFF
TGCGCCAGCAGCTTGGGAGGGAGCTCCTACAATGAGCAGTTCTTC
>few|11|TRBV6-6|TRBD1|TRBJ1-1
CASEQGTEAFF
TGTGCCAGTGAACAGGGGACTGAAGCTTTCTTT
>.|13|TRBV28|.|TRBJ2-7
CASFSDGRYEQYF
TGTGCCAGCTTCAGTGACGGAAGGTACGAGCAGTACTTC
>.|13|TRBV28|.|TRBJ2-2
CASSRGGTGELFF
TGTGCCAGCAGTAGGGGGGGGACCGGGGAGCTGTTTTTT
>.|16|TRBV29-1|.|TRBJ1-1
CSVEPAAGAVNTEAFF
TGCAGCGTTGAGCCCGCGGCGGGGGCGGTTAACACTGAAGCTTTCTTT
>.|18|TRBV10-1|.|TRBJ1-5
CASSESTLGREFRQPQHF
TGCGCCAGCAGTGAGTCAACGTTGGGCAGGGAATTCCGGCAGCCCCAGCATTTT
>.|15|TRBV19|.|TRBJ1-5
CASSLRGLQGQPQHF
TGTGCCAGTAGTCTCCGGGGCCTGCAGGGTCAGCCCCAGCATTTT
>.|13|TRBV29-1|TRBD1|TRBJ1-2
CSVEDGGQRGYTF
TGCAGCGTTGAAGATGGGGGACAGCGGGGCTACACCTTC
>.|13|TRBV28|.|TRBJ1-2
CASSLVRVYGYTF
TGTGCCAGCAGTTTGGTCAGGGTCTATGGCTACACCTTC
>.|14|TRBV7-2|.|TRBJ2-1
CASSSGLISREQFF
TGTGCCAGCAGCTCAGGACTAATTTCGAGAGAGCAGTTCTTC
>.|14|TRBV9|.|TRBJ2-2
CASSPRLGGRELFF
TGTGCCAGCAGCCCGCGGCTAGGAGGCCGGGAGCTGTTTTTT
>.|15|TRBV28|.|TRBJ2-7
CASSFPGGALYEQYF
TGTGCCAGCAGTTTCCCAGGGGGGGCTTTATACGAGCAGTACTTC
>once|16|TRBV28|.|TRBJ2-7
CASSPGFPTPSYEQYF
TGTGCCAGCAGTCCCGGATTTCCGACCCCGTCCTACGAGCAGTACTTC
>.|14|TRBV6-5|.|TRBJ1-1
CASSSQYLNTEAFF
TGTGCCAGCAGTTCACAGTACCTTAACACTGAAGCTTTCTTT
>.|13|TRBV7-3|.|TRBJ2-3
CASSRGLTDTQYF
TGTGCCAGCAGCCGTGGGCTGACAGATACGCAGTATTTT
>.|13|TRBV12-3/TRBV12-4|TRBD1|TRBJ1-5
CASNTGQGQPQHF
TGTGCCAGCAACACTGGACAGGGGCAGCCCCAGCATTTT